The 8 T cell receptor beta chains below were found in one sample sequenced in a study of cytotoxic CD8 clonotypes in ibrutinib-treated CLL. Only in-frame clones appear in the TCRdb table, and some are missing; sequencing was by immunoSEQ multiplex PCR. The profile shows about 310,000 clones, about 77% of them singletons. Sequencing used PBMCs, obtained before ibrutinib treatment. All receptors come from a human donor with chronic lymphocytic leukemia.

This clone was detected a few times. The chain joins TRBV6-5 to TRBJ1-2, with D unclear. The CDR3 is 14 amino acids. V was trimmed by 0 bases and J by 8 bases, leaving 13 bases between them. The germline V gene encodes CDR1 MNHEY and CDR2 SVGAGI. The CDR3 DNA reads TGTGCCAGCAGTTACTCCGAACGGGTGGGGGGCTACACCTTC. Translated: CASSYSERVGGYTF.

This clone appeared once. V and J are TRBV29-1 and TRBJ2-7; the match to TRBD2 covers 13 bases. V was pared by 6 bases and J by 0 bases, with 5 bases of the junction left unmatched. Looked up from germline, CDR1 is SQVTM and CDR2 is ANQGSEA. The CDR3 loop spans 15 amino acids. The DNA for the CDR3 is TGCAGCGTCGAGGGACTAGCGGGGAGCTCCTACGAGCAGTACTTC. This codes for CSVEGLAGSSYEQYF.

V gene TRBV9 combines with J gene TRBJ2-7; 9 bases line up with TRBD2. The CDR3 has 15 amino acids. Trimming took 4 bases from V and 5 from J; bases not matched to a gene: 10. Germline V CDR1 and CDR2: SGDLS, YYNGEE. The CDR3 reads CASSWSGGFVDEQYF. DNA for the CDR3: TGTGCCAGCAGCTGGAGCGGGGGGTTTGTCGACGAGCAGTACTTC.

The chain employs TRBV7-2 and TRBJ1-5; D is uncertain. The V gene's germline CDR1 is SGHTA and CDR2 FQGNSA. Trimming stripped 4 bases from V and 4 bases from J, with 8 bases between. This CDR3 is built from 13 residues. CDR3 coding DNA: TGTGCCAGCAGCTACAGTAGGAATCAGCCCCAGCATTTT. Translated, it gives CASSYSRNQPQHF.

The chain couples TRBV30 to TRBJ1-3; TRBD1 aligns across 7 bases. Germline V gene data show CDR1 as GTSNPN and CDR2 as SVGIG (reference sequence). This CDR3 is 13 amino acids long. V lost 6 bases and J lost 2; bases outside the gene matches: 4. The CDR3 sequence is CACDDRAGNTIYF. CDR3 DNA: TGTGCCTGCGACGACAGGGCTGGAAACACCATATATTTT.

The chain carries TRBV7-3 and TRBJ1-1; D is perhaps TRBD1 (5 bases). The V end lost 2 bases, the J end lost 11 bases, and 18 bases lay between the germline ends. CDR3 length: 14 residues. CDR1 is SGHTA, CDR2 FQGTGA, per germline. The CDR3 sequence is CASSLPGDGARAFF. The DNA for the CDR3 is TGTGCCAGCAGCTTACCCGGAGACGGGGCCCGGGCTTTCTTT.

This clone appeared a few times. V usage is TRBV6-5 and J usage is TRBJ1-2; 7 bases fit TRBD1. The germline gives CDR1 MNHEY, CDR2 SVGAGI. The CDR3 is 16 amino acids. V shed 0 bases and J 2 bases; nucleotides not matched to a gene: 6. The chain's CDR3 is CASSYSSLRGNYGYTF. The CDR3 DNA is TGTGCCAGCAGTTACTCGAGTCTCAGGGGGAACTATGGCTACACCTTC.

The chain is built from TRBV7-2 and TRBJ1-5; 7 bases are a match to TRBD1. V was clipped by 7 bases and J by 3 bases; unmatched bases: 9. The CDR3 has 15 residues. CDR1 and CDR2 from the germline V gene are SGHTA and FQGNSA. DNA for the CDR3: TGTGCCAGCACCGCCACAGGGGCCCACAATCAGCCCCAGCATTTT. Amino acids: CASTATGAHNQPQHF.